Listed below are T cell receptor beta chains from one sample, sequenced in a study of T cell responses to AZD1222 COVID-19 vaccine. Only in-frame clones appear in the TCRdb table, and some are missing; sequencing was by immunoSEQ multiplex PCR. The top ten hold approximately 6.6% of the sample, which has roughly 150,000 clones, about nine tenths seen once. This material consisted of peripheral blood, taken after recovery from COVID-19. These receptor sequences come from an adult who had recovered from COVID-19. The conserved cysteine and the conserved F or W are not part of the CDR3 here.

TRBV6-5	TRBJ1-3	ASNPLPGSGNTIY
TRBV7-5	TRBJ2-7	VRSLGCGAPYEQY
TRBV28	TRBJ2-7	ASSFLAGVGEQY
TRBV9	TRBJ2-3	ASSGSGGGSFTDTQY
TRBV28	TRBJ1-5	ASRDRGVQPQH
TRBV13	TRBJ1-4	ASSPQGATNEKLF
TRBV7-9	TRBJ2-7	ASSPLFRDRGSYEQY
TRBV4-2	TRBJ2-5	ASSLRRGGETQY
TRBV28	TRBJ2-1	ASSSLAVRWSYNEQF
TRBV18	TRBJ1-1	ASSPGSEAF
TRBV28	TRBJ2-7	ASSATGQGSEQY
TRBV18	TRBJ1-1	ASSPLHGVWLNTEAF
TRBV19	TRBJ2-7	ASSLGGLAGYEQY
TRBV7-2	TRBJ2-3	ASSLWGSEEDTQY
TRBV11-1	TRBJ2-1	ASSLEDLRWNEQF
TRBV7-9	TRBJ1-1	ASSITGATEAF
TRBV10-3	TRBJ2-7	AISDYYEQY
TRBV7-2	TRBJ1-1	ASSFGEITEAF
TRBV19	TRBJ2-1	ASSPQGSLEGEQF
TRBV19	TRBJ1-6	ASSFKDRNSPLH
TRBV10-2	TRBJ2-7	ASSESAARPRQDPFPNYEQY
TRBV10-1	TRBJ1-2	ASSESRDRAYLGYT
TRBV5-5	TRBJ1-4	ASSLKWANEKLF